Shown below are 29 T cell receptor beta chains from a single sample sequenced in a study of shared clonotypes between healthy human individuals. The table came from immunoSEQ multiplex PCR; TCRdb's copy has only in-frame clones and leaves some out. Of about 1.5 million clones listed, around 98% were seen once; the top ten hold about 0.42%. The sequencing input was naive CD4+ T cells sorted from blood. The subset here: CD45RA+ positively selected. These receptors all stem from a man aged 30 to 45 in good health.

Note on this clone: The sample has other DNA sequences that encode this CDR3 too. The chain links TRBV4-1 to TRBJ2-7; 9 bases align to TRBD2. Germline V CDR1 and CDR2: MGHRA, YSYEKL. The CDR3 consists of 15 residues. V trimming: 3 bases; J trimming: 3 bases; junction bases outside the gene matches: 6. The CDR3 here is CASSHLAGVDYEQYF. For the CDR3, the DNA is TGCGCCAGCAGCCACTTAGCGGGGGTAGACTACGAGCAGTACTTC.

The J gene is TRBJ2-4, the V gene TRBV2, with 7 positions matching TRBD1. V was pared by 5 bases and J by 7 bases, with 5 bases of the junction left unmatched. The CDR3 runs to 13 residues. Looked up from germline, CDR1 is SNHLY and CDR2 is FYNNEI. The CDR3 spells CASSNQGVNIQYF. CDR3 DNA: TGTGCCAGCAGTAATCAGGGGGTGAACATTCAGTACTTC.

The rearrangement uses TRBV4-1 and TRBJ1-2; tentative D call: TRBD1 (6 bases). The CDR3 is 15 residues long. The germline V gene encodes CDR1 MGHRA and CDR2 YSYEKL. V shed 1 base and J shed 7 bases, with 16 bases lying between them. As DNA, the CDR3 is TGCGCCAGCAGCCAAGTCGAGTCGGGGGCGGGTGGCTACACCTTC. It translates to CASSQVESGAGGYTF.

The chain has TRBV25-1 and TRBJ2-2, with D perhaps TRBD1 or TRBD2 (5 bases each). The germline V and J ends were trimmed by 5 bases and 2 bases, with 12 bases remaining between them. The CDR3 totals 15 residues. CDR1 is MGHDK, CDR2 SYGVNS, per germline. Here the CDR3 reads CASSNPGPNTGELFF. Here the CDR3 DNA reads TGTGCCAGCAGTAACCCGGGGCCTAACACCGGGGAGCTGTTTTTT. Combining the CDR3 with reference TRBV25-1 and TRBJ2-2 gives the whole variable domain EADIYQTPRYLVIGTGKKITLECSQTMGHDKMYWYQQDPGMELHLIHYSYGVNSTEKGDLSSESTVSRIRTEHFPLTLESARPSHTSQYLCASSNPGPNTGELFFGEGSRLTVL.

This rearrangement joins TRBV5-8 to TRBJ1-4; D perhaps matches TRBD1 (5 bases). The germline V and J ends were trimmed by 4 bases and 0 bases, with 10 bases remaining between them. CDR3 length equals 15 residues. Germline-derived CDR1 and CDR2 are SGHTS and YDEGEE. The DNA of the CDR3 is TGTGCCAGCAGCCTCGACAGTGCAACTAATGAAAAACTGTTTTTT. This gives the protein CASSLDSATNEKLFF. Drawing the rest from reference TRBV5-8 and TRBJ1-4, the complete variable domain is EAGVTQSPTHLIKTRGQQATLRCSPISGHTSVYWYQQALGLGLQFLLWYDEGEERNRGNFPPRFSGRQFPNYSSELNVNALELEDSALYLCASSLDSATNEKLFFGSGTQLSVL.

The chain has TRBV9 and TRBJ2-3; 7 nucleotides match TRBD2. The CDR3 contains 15 residues. After removal of 0 bases from V and 1 base from J, the junction contained 2 bases not matched to a gene. From germline, CDR1 is SGDLS and CDR2 YYNGEE. CDR3: CASSVVGLRTDTQYF. CDR3 coding DNA: TGTGCCAGCAGCGTAGTGGGACTACGCACAGATACGCAGTATTTT.

The rearrangement links TRBV5-1 to TRBJ2-1; TRBD1 matches at 8 bases. Germline V gives CDR1 SGHRS, CDR2 YFSETQ. V lost 2 bases, J lost 8 bases, and 9 bases stayed unmatched. The CDR3 consists of 15 residues. CDR3 in amino acids: CASSLPTGGEDEQFF. The CDR3 DNA reads TGCGCCAGCAGCTTACCTACAGGGGGTGAGGATGAGCAGTTCTTC. Based on the CDR3 plus reference TRBV5-1 and TRBJ2-1, the full variable domain is KAGVTQTPRYLIKTRGQQVTLSCSPISGHRSVSWYQQTPGQGLQFLFEYFSETQRNKGNFPGRFSGRQFSNSRSEMNVSTLELGDSALYLCASSLPTGGEDEQFFGPGTRLTVL.

This chain joins TRBV19 and TRBJ2-6, with 7 bases matching TRBD2. Germline CDR1 and CDR2: LNHDA and SQIVND (reference sequence). V gave up 5 bases and J gave up 0 bases; unmatched junction bases: 13. This CDR3 region has 19 residues. CDR3 DNA sequence: TGTGCCAGTAGTCCCCCCGGGGCTAGCGGACGCTCTGGGGCCAACGTCCTGACTTTC. Encoded protein: CASSPPGASGRSGANVLTF.

V is TRBV6-7 and J is TRBJ2-7; TRBD1 is a possible D gene (6 bases). TRBV6-7 counts as an open reading frame of uncertain function. The V end was cut by 0 bases, the J end by 2 bases, with 17 bases between. CDR3 size: 17 residues. This chain's CDR3 is CASSYSYVRQEPYEQYF. The CDR3 bases are TGTGCCAGCAGTTACTCGTACGTCAGACAGGAGCCCTACGAGCAGTACTTC.

V and J are TRBV29-1 and TRBJ2-5; D might be TRBD2 (7 bases). V was trimmed by 5 bases and J by 4 bases, leaving 20 bases between them. Germline V gene lookup returns CDR1 SQVTM and CDR2 ANQGSEA. This CDR3 contains 15 residues. Here the CDR3 DNA reads TGCAGCGTTAACAAAGGGGGGGGAAATCGAGAGACCCAGTACTTC. As protein: CSVNKGGGNRETQYF.

This clone was detected once. The chain recombines TRBV28 with TRBJ1-2; tentatively, D is TRBD1 (5 bases). V was cut by 4 bases and J by 3 bases, with 15 bases left in between. CDR3 size: 15 residues. CDR1 and CDR2 (germline): MDHEN, SYDVKM. The CDR3 DNA reads TGTGCCAGCAGTTCCCCTTGGACACTACACTATGGCTACACCTTC. It encodes CASSSPWTLHYGYTF.

The chain carries TRBV5-1 and TRBJ2-7, with a tentative D call TRBD2 (5 bases). The CDR3 loop spans 14 amino acids. The V gene's germline CDR1 is SGHRS and CDR2 YFSETQ. The ends were cut back, 4 bases at V and 4 bases at J, with 15 bases in the middle. For the CDR3, the DNA is TGCGCCAGCAGCCCCGGGGATCTCCGATACGAGCAGTACTTC. Its translation: CASSPGDLRYEQYF.

This chain joins TRBV18 and TRBJ2-2; D unresolved. V gave up 2 bases and J gave up 1 base, with 11 bases separating them. The germline V gene encodes CDR1 KGHSH and CDR2 LQKENI. The CDR3 is 16 amino acids. The CDR3, as DNA: TGTGCCAGCTCACCAGTCGCCTTGCTGAACACCGGGGAGCTGTTTTTT. Amino acids: CASSPVALLNTGELFF.

This chain connects TRBV15 to TRBJ2-4, with D perhaps TRBD2 (7 bases). Trimming removed 4 bases at V and 0 bases at J, with 16 bases between. This CDR3 has 17 amino acids. Per the germline V gene, CDR1 is LNHNV and CDR2 is YYDKDF (reference sequence). CDR3 DNA: TGTGCCACCAGCATAACGGGGGGCTCAGGAGCCAAAAACATTCAGTACTTC. Encoded protein: CATSITGGSGAKNIQYF.

J is TRBJ2-7 and V is TRBV5-5; 7 bases match TRBD1. The CDR3 contains 15 residues. V gave up 0 bases and J gave up 4 bases; unmatched junction bases: 7. CDR1 SGHKS and CDR2 YYEKEE come from the germline V gene (reference sequence). The CDR3 spells CASSLGGDRTYEQYF. CDR3 nucleotides: TGTGCCAGCAGCTTGGGAGGGGACAGAACTTACGAGCAGTACTTC.

The genes are TRBV5-4 and TRBJ2-5; TRBD1 matches 7 bases. The CDR3 totals 15 residues. CDR1 and CDR2 (germline): SGHNT, YYREEE (reference sequence). V trimming: 5 bases; J trimming: 1 base; junction bases outside the gene matches: 8. CDR3 in amino acids: CASSSPRDSQETQYF. CDR3 bases: TGTGCCAGCAGTAGTCCCCGGGACAGCCAAGAGACCCAGTACTTC.

The chain uses TRBV7-8 and TRBJ2-7; 12 nucleotides match TRBD2. Germline CDR1 reads SGHVS; CDR2 reads FQNEAQ. The CDR3 spans 15 residues. The V and J ends lost 4 bases and 4 bases, in that order; junction bases with no gene match: 5. This chain's CDR3 is CASSSPSGRGYEQYF. The CDR3 DNA is TGTGCCAGCAGCTCACCTAGCGGGAGGGGTTACGAGCAGTACTTC. Looking up the rest from reference TRBV7-8 and TRBJ2-7 gives the full variable domain: GAGVSQSPRYKVAKRGQDVALRCDPISGHVSLFWYQQALGQGPEFLTYFQNEAQLDKSGLPSDRFFAERPEGSVSTLKIQRTQQEDSAVYLCASSSPSGRGYEQYFGPGTRLTVT.

This clone was recorded only once. The chain employs TRBV7-2 and TRBJ2-1; D remains ambiguous. The CDR3 has 14 amino acids. V lost 1 base and J 10 bases, leaving 14 bases between the germline ends. Germline lookup yields CDR1 SGHTA and CDR2 FQGNSA. The CDR3 loop is CASSLGSMELEQFF. DNA for the CDR3: TGTGCCAGCAGCTTAGGGTCCATGGAATTAGAGCAGTTCTTC.

In the case of this clone: The sample carries other DNA sequences with the same CDR3. V and J are TRBV5-1 and TRBJ2-7; D is unresolved. From germline, CDR1 is SGHRS and CDR2 YFSETQ. The V and J ends lost 2 bases and 3 bases respectively, with 9 bases between them. This CDR3 is built from 13 residues. The CDR3 loop is CASSLSLGYEQYF. The CDR3 DNA reads as TGCGCCAGCAGCTTAAGTCTAGGCTACGAGCAGTACTTC. Variable domain in full (rest from reference TRBV5-1 and TRBJ2-7): KAGVTQTPRYLIKTRGQQVTLSCSPISGHRSVSWYQQTPGQGLQFLFEYFSETQRNKGNFPGRFSGRQFSNSRSEMNVSTLELGDSALYLCASSLSLGYEQYFGPGTRLTVT.

The V call is TRBV19, the J call TRBJ1-2, with unresolved D. This CDR3 comprises 13 residues. V lost 5 bases and J 8 bases, leaving 15 bases between the germline ends. Germline CDR1 and CDR2: LNHDA and SQIVND (reference sequence). The CDR3 here is CASSPSPLGGYTF. The CDR3 DNA sequence: TGTGCCAGTAGTCCTTCCCCACTTGGGGGCTACACCTTC.

The chain joins TRBV6-5 to TRBJ2-2, with a tentative D call TRBD1 (5 bases). The CDR3 length is 16 residues. V was clipped by 1 base and J by 2 bases, with 11 bases between them. Per germline, CDR1 MNHEY and CDR2 SVGAGI. This CDR3 reads CASSYLGRANTGELFF. CDR3 nucleotide sequence: TGTGCCAGCAGTTACTTGGGCAGGGCAAACACCGGGGAGCTGTTTTTT.

The J gene is TRBJ2-3, the V gene TRBV7-7, with TRBD2 matching over 7 bases. The CDR3 has 14 amino acids. CDR1 and CDR2 from the germline V gene are SSHAT and FNYEAQ (reference sequence). The V gene end was trimmed by 5 bases and the J gene end by 3 bases; junction bases not matched to a gene: 5. DNA for the CDR3: TGTGCCAGCAGCCAAAGCGGGGTAACAGATACGCAGTATTTT. It translates to CASSQSGVTDTQYF.

In this sample, this clone turned up a few times. Other nucleotide sequences in the sample specify the same CDR3. The chain carries TRBV18 and TRBJ2-5; tentatively, D is TRBD1 (6 bases). Germline V CDR1 and CDR2: KGHSH, LQKENI. The CDR3 loop spans 13 amino acids. With 0 bases removed from V and 4 bases from J, the gap between germline ends came to 6 bases. The CDR3 reads CASSPPGGETQYF. The CDR3 bases are TGTGCCAGCTCACCACCAGGGGGAGAGACCCAGTACTTC.

The V and J genes are TRBV4-1 and TRBJ1-2, with 8 bases fitting TRBD1. The CDR3 extends over 13 amino acids. Germline-derived CDR1 and CDR2 are MGHRA and YSYEKL. V lost 3 bases, J lost 7 bases, and 4 bases stayed unmatched. CDR3 DNA: TGCGCCAGCAGCCAGCAGGGGGCTGGTGGCTACACCTTC. This gives the protein CASSQQGAGGYTF.

The chain carries TRBV11-2 and TRBJ2-7; D is possibly TRBD1 or TRBD2 (6 bases each). CDR1 SGHAT and CDR2 FQNNGV come from the germline V gene. The length of the CDR3 is 14 residues. The V and J ends lost 5 bases and 7 bases respectively, with 18 bases between them. The CDR3 region is CASSPQPGAREQYF. The CDR3 nucleotides read TGTGCCAGCAGCCCCCAGCCGGGGGCGAGGGAGCAGTACTTC.

This chain links TRBV6-1 with TRBJ2-3; D is undetermined. Trimming cost V 1 base and J 6 bases, with 11 bases left between them. Germline CDR1 is MNHNS and CDR2 is SASEGT. The CDR3 runs to 14 residues. DNA of the CDR3: TGTGCCAGCAGTGAAGTAACCCGCGGCGATACGCAGTATTTT. Protein product: CASSEVTRGDTQYF.

Turning to this clone: Germline is not matched at one junction end, which may reflect a read error. The V gene is TRBV27, the J gene TRBJ1-1; D gene unclear. The length of the CDR3 is 16 residues. Germline loops: CDR1 MNHEY, CDR2 SMNVEV (reference sequence). CDR3 in amino acids: CASRFNSWSMNTEAFF. DNA for the CDR3: TGTGCCAGCCGTTTTAACAGCTGGTCGATGAACACTGAAGCTTTCTTT.

The chain uses TRBV5-1 and TRBJ1-4, with TRBD1 matching 10 bases. This CDR3 is 16 amino acids long. The germline CDR1 and CDR2 sequences are SGHRS and YFSETQ. V shed 4 bases, J shed 2 bases, and the junction held 5 bases outside the gene matches. CDR3 nucleotide sequence: TGCGCCAGCAGCCCCGACAGGGGGCCTACTAATGAAAAACTGTTTTTT. This translates into CASSPDRGPTNEKLFF.

The V and J genes are TRBV6-1 and TRBJ2-7; TRBD1 aligns across 9 bases. The CDR3 extends over 14 amino acids. Germline V CDR1 and CDR2: MNHNS, SASEGT. V trimming: 5 bases; J trimming: 4 bases; junction bases outside the gene matches: 6. CDR3 residues: CASSIRDRAYEQYF. CDR3 sequence (DNA): TGTGCCAGCAGTATCCGGGACAGGGCTTACGAGCAGTACTTC.